These 10 T cell receptor beta chains were sequenced from one sample in a study of T-cell memory formation after mild COVID-19. MiXCR, run by TCRdb on the 5' RACE reads, gives a single entry per CDR3 protein. The data hold hundreds of thousands of distinct CDR3 sequences, with 20% observed a single time. Sample: PBMCs or a T cell subset sorted from them (not recorded which). All receptors come from an adult woman who had mild COVID-19 (a few samples of this study predate the infection). Cell type and time point are not known.

V gene TRBV19 combines with J gene TRBJ2-3; 7 bases map to TRBD2. The V and J ends lost 9 bases and 3 bases, in that order; junction bases with no gene match: 9. This CDR3 has 14 residues. Germline CDR1 LNHDA, CDR2 SQIVND (reference sequence). In DNA, the CDR3 is TGTGCCAGCCGACGGGAGGTCGGGACAGATACGCAGTATTTT. Its translation is CASRREVGTDTQYF.

This clonotype has just a few counts. The junction does not match germline at one end; this may be a read error. The V gene is TRBV3-1, the J gene TRBJ2-7; either TRBD1 or TRBD2 may supply D (7 bases each). The germline V gene encodes CDR1 LGHDT and CDR2 YNNKEL (reference sequence). The CDR3 runs 15 residues. CDR3 in amino acids: CASSLGGPTGRNGTF. The CDR3 DNA follows: TGTGCCAGCAGCCTCGGGGGGCCGACAGGGCGAAACGGAACCTTC.

This clonotype was counted only a few times. This chain joins TRBV20-1 and TRBJ1-4; unclear D gene. The V end lost 6 bases, the J end lost 7 bases, and 15 bases lay between the germline ends. The germline V gene encodes CDR1 DFQATT and CDR2 SNEGSKA (reference sequence). The CDR3 covers 13 residues. The CDR3: CSALAGQSEKLFF. The DNA of the CDR3 is TGCAGTGCCCTAGCCGGGCAAAGTGAAAAACTGTTTTTT.

This clonotype was recorded many times. The gene calls are TRBV9 and TRBJ2-2; D may be TRBD2 (6 bases). The CDR3 length is 17 residues. V was clipped by 4 bases and J by 5 bases, with 21 bases between them. Looked up from germline, CDR1 is SGDLS and CDR2 is YYNGEE. CDR3 DNA: TGTGCCAGCAGCCTCCAAGATTGGGGGAGGTGGACCGGGGAGCTGTTTTTT. Amino acid sequence: CASSLQDWGRWTGELFF.

This clonotype was detected only a few times. This chain joins TRBV24-1 and TRBJ2-2, with 8 bases fitting TRBD1. J gave up 1 base and V 12 bases, and 6 bases lay outside the gene matches. This CDR3 is 14 amino acids long. Germline assignment: CDR1 KGHDR and CDR2 SFDVKD. The CDR3 region has the DNA TGTGCCTCCGAGGGACAGGAGAACACCGGGGAGCTGTTTTTT. This gives the protein CASEGQENTGELFF.

This clonotype turned up a few times. The chain uses TRBV3-1 and TRBJ2-1; TRBD2 aligns across 7 bases. Germline values: CDR1 LGHDT, CDR2 YNNKEL (reference sequence). The CDR3 totals 15 residues. V dropped 3 bases and J dropped 1; count of bases not matched to a gene: 3. The CDR3 sequence is CASSHGAGSYNEQFF. CDR3 nucleotide sequence: TGTGCCAGCAGCCATGGAGCGGGATCCTACAATGAGCAGTTCTTC.

In this sample, this clonotype turned up a few times. The rearrangement uses TRBV20-1 and TRBJ2-3; D not resolved. Germline V gene lookup returns CDR1 DFQATT and CDR2 SNEGSKA (reference sequence). The CDR3 has 14 residues. Trimming pared 4 bases from V and 0 bases from J, leaving 11 bases between. The DNA of the CDR3 is TGCAGTGCTAAAGTCCCGTCTAGCACAGATACGCAGTATTTT. Its protein is CSAKVPSSTDTQYF.

The chain links TRBV12-3 or TRBV12-4 to TRBJ2-1, with D hard to call. Trimming removed 2 bases from V and 9 bases from J, with 5 bases in between. The CDR3 sequence is 11 residues long. CDR3 nucleotides: TGTGCCAGCAGTTTATCGTTTGAGCAGTTCTTC. It encodes CASSLSFEQFF.

This clonotype was observed at least ten times. This chain joins TRBV7-2 and TRBJ2-3; possible D gene TRBD2, 6 bases. Trimming pared 5 bases from V and 2 bases from J, leaving 20 bases between. In germline, CDR1 is SGHTA, CDR2 FQGNSA. This CDR3 is 17 amino acids long. CDR3 in amino acids: CASSLFKGGGPTDTQYF. The CDR3, as DNA: TGTGCCAGCAGCCTTTTCAAGGGAGGAGGACCCACAGATACGCAGTATTTT.

J is TRBJ2-3 and V is TRBV15; TRBD1 is a possible D gene (6 bases). CDR1 is LNHNV and CDR2 is YYDKDF in the germline V gene (reference sequence). Trimming removed 0 bases at V and 7 bases at J, with 17 bases between. The CDR3 is 16 residues long. This CDR3 reads CATSRDPGQGLNTQYF. For the CDR3, the DNA is TGTGCCACCAGCAGAGATCCCGGGCAGGGGTTAAATACGCAGTATTTT.